These 25 T cell receptor beta chains came from one sample sequenced in a study of cytomegalovirus exposure and HLA in healthy donors. With 60 Vbeta and 13 Jbeta primers, the PCR was carried out. The protocol was immunoSEQ multiplex PCR, while the TCRdb copy is restricted to in-frame clones and leaves out a portion. The table includes around 99,000 clones, over 65% detected once. Material: PBMCs. The receptors come from a middle-aged man in good health and CMV-seronegative.

The V and J genes are TRBV7-2 and TRBJ1-5, with 9 bases identical to TRBD1. This CDR3 has 15 amino acids. Germline values: CDR1 SGHTA, CDR2 FQGNSA. After removal of 5 bases from V and 7 bases from J, the junction contained 9 bases not matched to a gene. CDR3 loop: CASSPGQGRRQPQHF. CDR3 nucleotides: TGTGCCAGCAGCCCCGGACAGGGGCGGAGACAGCCCCAGCATTTT.

The V call is TRBV5-1, the J call TRBJ2-2; D perhaps matches TRBD1 (5 bases). V gave up 4 bases and J gave up 6 bases, with 16 bases separating them. This CDR3 comprises 15 residues. Per germline, CDR1 SGHRS and CDR2 YFSETQ. The CDR3 sequence: CASSTVVAGSGELFF. As DNA, the CDR3 is TGCGCCAGCAGCACGGTGGTAGCAGGGTCCGGGGAGCTGTTTTTT. The whole variable domain, remainder taken from reference TRBV5-1 and TRBJ2-2, is KAGVTQTPRYLIKTRGQQVTLSCSPISGHRSVSWYQQTPGQGLQFLFEYFSETQRNKGNFPGRFSGRQFSNSRSEMNVSTLELGDSALYLCASSTVVAGSGELFFGEGSRLTVL.

This clone was counted once. The V and J genes are TRBV7-9 and TRBJ2-3; TRBD2 aligns across 11 bases. In germline, CDR1 is SEHNR, CDR2 FQNEAQ (reference sequence). This CDR3 region has 16 residues. Trimming at V came to 1 base and at J to 2 bases, leaving 2 bases not matched to a gene. The CDR3 DNA follows: TGTGCCAGCAGCTTAGATAGCGGGGGGGCCACAGATACGCAGTATTTT. It is translated as CASSLDSGGATDTQYF.

The chain employs TRBV6-1 and TRBJ1-5; TRBD1 is a possible D gene (6 bases). Germline V gives CDR1 MNHNS, CDR2 SASEGT. The CDR3 covers 17 residues. The V and J ends lost 4 bases and 3 bases respectively, with 19 bases between them. CDR3 nucleotide sequence: TGTGCCAGCAGTGGGGCGTCCCAGGACAGCTACAATCAGCCCCAGCATTTT. It encodes CASSGASQDSYNQPQHF.

This clone was recorded many times. The chain is built from TRBV5-1 and TRBJ1-1; D ambiguous. This CDR3 has 14 amino acids. From germline, CDR1 is SGHRS and CDR2 YFSETQ. V lost 4 bases to trimming and J lost 0 bases, with 10 bases between them. The CDR3 is CASSTNGMNTEAFF. The DNA of the CDR3 is TGCGCCAGCAGCACGAACGGGATGAACACTGAAGCTTTCTTT.

This chain links TRBV27 with TRBJ2-7, with D tentatively TRBD1 (5 bases). Germline V lookup: CDR1 MNHEY, CDR2 SMNVEV (reference sequence). V gave up 5 bases and J gave up 3 bases, with 11 bases separating them. The CDR3 has 13 residues. The CDR3 loop reads CASSKQAVYEQYF. In nucleotides, the CDR3 is TGTGCCAGCAGTAAACAGGCTGTCTACGAGCAGTACTTC.

J is TRBJ1-2 and V is TRBV29-1; 8 bases match TRBD1. CDR3 length: 13 residues. CDR1 is SQVTM and CDR2 is ANQGSEA in the germline V gene. Trimming took 8 bases from V and 5 from J; bases not matched to a gene: 10. CDR3 in DNA: TGCAGCACCCAGACAGGGGCGGGGTATGGCTACACCTTC. It is translated as CSTQTGAGYGYTF.

The rearrangement joins TRBV2 to TRBJ2-3; D is possibly TRBD1 (6 bases). CDR1 SNHLY and CDR2 FYNNEI come from the germline V gene. This CDR3 contains 15 residues. With 5 bases removed from V and 2 bases from J, the gap between germline ends came to 14 bases. The CDR3 DNA reads as TGTGCCAGCAGTCCTCGCAGGGGAGTCACAGATACGCAGTATTTT. Residues: CASSPRRGVTDTQYF.

The genes are TRBV15 and TRBJ1-4, with 10 bases that match TRBD1. Germline CDR1 is LNHNV and CDR2 is YYDKDF (reference sequence). The ends lost 9 bases at V and 8 bases at J; junction bases unmatched: 6. This CDR3 has 13 residues. Here the CDR3 DNA reads TGTGCCACGTCCCGGGACAGGGGAGAAAAACTGTTTTTT. Translated: CATSRDRGEKLFF. Full variable domain (remainder filled in from reference TRBV15 and TRBJ1-4): DAMVIQNPRYQVTQFGKPVTLSCSQTLNHNVMYWYQQKSSQAPKLLFHYYDKDFNNEADTPDNFQSRRPNTSFCFLDIRSPGLGDTAMYLCATSRDRGEKLFFGSGTQLSVL.

The rearrangement uses TRBV1 and TRBJ1-2. TRBV1 corresponds to a pseudogene. The CDR3 extends over 15 amino acids. The CDR3 loop reads CTSSQENGANYGYTF. CDR3 nucleotides: TGCACCAGCAGCCAAGAAAACGGAGCTAACTATGGCTACACCTTC.

Here the CDR3 DNA reads TGCGCCAGCAGTGCCGGAGGGACGGGGAACACTGAAGCTTTCTTT. Translating gives CASSAGGTGNTEAFF. The chain joins TRBV10-1 to TRBJ1-1; maybe TRBD1 (5 bases). The V end lost 4 bases, the J end lost 1 base, and 13 bases lay between the germline ends. Germline values: CDR1 WNHNN, CDR2 SYGVQD (reference sequence). The CDR3 consists of 15 residues.

There are a few counts of this clone. The chain employs TRBV6-5 and TRBJ2-2; unclear D gene. In germline, CDR1 is MNHEY, CDR2 SVGAGI. V lost 6 bases and J lost 1, with 6 bases in between. The CDR3 is 13 residues long. The CDR3 reads CASRRQNTGELFF. CDR3 nucleotide sequence: TGTGCCAGCAGGCGGCAGAACACCGGGGAGCTGTTTTTT.

V and J are TRBV6-5 and TRBJ1-2; D is perhaps TRBD1 (5 bases). Germline V CDR1 and CDR2: MNHEY, SVGAGI. V lost 6 bases, J lost 6 bases, and 17 bases lay in between. CDR3 length: 14 residues. The CDR3 DNA is TGTGCCAGCAGATCCCATGACAGAGCCCATGGCTACACCTTC. Translation gives CASRSHDRAHGYTF.

The chain has TRBV29-1 and TRBJ2-7; 15 positions match TRBD2. The CDR3 covers 16 residues. Germline V gene lookup returns CDR1 SQVTM and CDR2 ANQGSEA. With V trimmed by 1 base and J by 4 bases, 5 bases remained unmatched. The CDR3 region is CSVEGGLAGGGYEQYF. CDR3 DNA: TGCAGCGTTGAAGGAGGACTAGCGGGAGGGGGTTACGAGCAGTACTTC.

The chain has TRBV6-1 and TRBJ1-2, with D hard to call. CDR3 size: 11 residues. Germline CDR1 MNHNS, CDR2 SASEGT. V lost 4 bases and J 6 bases, leaving 6 bases between the germline ends. CDR3 DNA sequence: TGTGCCAGCAGTGTACTTGATGGCTACACCTTC. Amino acids: CASSVLDGYTF.

This clone was seen a handful of times. This chain joins TRBV6-1 and TRBJ1-1, with D maybe TRBD1 (5 bases). V lost 2 bases and J lost 4, with 11 bases in between. Germline-derived CDR1 and CDR2 are MNHNS and SASEGT. The CDR3 loop spans 14 amino acids. The CDR3 region is CASSESWGGTEAFF. For the CDR3, the DNA is TGTGCCAGCAGTGAATCTTGGGGGGGCACTGAAGCTTTCTTT.

The chain recombines TRBV7-3 with TRBJ2-2; a weak D match, TRBD2 (6 bases). CDR1 is SGHTA and CDR2 is FQGTGA in the germline V gene. Deletions cut 4 bases from V and 4 bases from J, with 10 bases between. CDR3 length: 14 amino acids. The CDR3 reads CASSSRDSTGELFF. The CDR3 bases are TGTGCCAGCAGCTCAAGGGACTCCACCGGGGAGCTGTTTTTT. Full variable domain (rest looked up from reference TRBV7-3 and TRBJ2-2): GAGVSQTPSNKVTEKGKYVELRCDPISGHTALYWYRQSLGQGPEFLIYFQGTGAADDSGLPNDRFFAVRPEGSVSTLKIQRTERGDSAVYLCASSSRDSTGELFFGEGSRLTVL.

This clone was seen a few times. This chain connects TRBV30 to TRBJ2-7, with D uncertain. V was cut by 5 bases and J by 5 bases, with 13 bases left in between. The CDR3 runs to 12 residues. CDR1 is GTSNPN and CDR2 is SVGIG in the germline V gene (reference sequence). The CDR3 reads CAWAPGRDEQYF. The CDR3 DNA follows: TGTGCCTGGGCCCCGGGTCGGGACGAGCAGTACTTC.

The gene calls are TRBV25-1 and TRBJ2-1; a weak D match, TRBD2 (5 bases). The germline gives CDR1 MGHDK, CDR2 SYGVNS. The CDR3 is 16 residues long. The germline V and J ends were trimmed by 4 bases and 0 bases, with 13 bases remaining between them. This chain's CDR3 is CASSGLDWGSYNEQFF. CDR3 nucleotide sequence: TGTGCCAGCAGTGGTTTGGACTGGGGCTCCTACAATGAGCAGTTCTTC.

The chain joins TRBV9 to TRBJ2-3; a possible D gene is TRBD2 (6 bases). Trimming cost V 0 bases and J 0 bases, with 11 bases left between them. The CDR3 consists of 16 residues. The germline gives CDR1 SGDLS, CDR2 YYNGEE. The CDR3 nucleotides are TGTGCCAGCAGCGTAGGGCTAGCGACTAGCACAGATACGCAGTATTTT. It yields the protein CASSVGLATSTDTQYF.

This sequence joins TRBV29-1 and TRBJ2-7; TRBD1 agrees at 7 bases. CDR1 is SQVTM and CDR2 is ANQGSEA in the germline V gene. The trim removed 4 bases at V and 3 bases at J, leaving 0 bases unmatched. There are 11 residues in the CDR3. CDR3 loop: CSVGTGYEQYF. CDR3 DNA sequence: TGCAGCGTTGGGACAGGCTACGAGCAGTACTTC.

This clone is termed medium-sized. The chain recombines TRBV9 with TRBJ2-1, with TRBD2 matching 7 bases. The trim removed 0 bases at V and 10 bases at J, leaving 7 bases unmatched. CDR1 is SGDLS, CDR2 YYNGEE, per germline. This CDR3 is 14 amino acids long. CDR3 region: CASSVAPGGFEQFF. The CDR3 DNA reads as TGTGCCAGCAGCGTAGCCCCCGGGGGGTTCGAGCAGTTCTTC.

V gene TRBV7-9 combines with J gene TRBJ2-1, with 7 positions matching TRBD2. The CDR3 runs 18 residues. The germline V gene encodes CDR1 SEHNR and CDR2 FQNEAQ (reference sequence). Trimming removed 5 bases from V and 6 bases from J; junction bases left unmatched: 19. The DNA for the CDR3 is TGTGCCAGCAGCCCCGCGTCCCTAGCGGCCATTGGTCGCAATGAGCAGTTCTTC. The encoded protein is CASSPASLAAIGRNEQFF.

The chain recombines TRBV6-4 with TRBJ2-7; TRBD1 agrees at 7 bases. Germline V lookup: CDR1 MRHNA, CDR2 SNTAGT. The CDR3 totals 15 residues. Trimming cost V 11 bases and J 0 bases; bases outside gene matches: 13. The CDR3 region has the DNA TGTGCCGCAGAAGGGGGACAGCTCATCTCCTACGAGCAGTACTTC. It translates to CAAEGGQLISYEQYF.

The sample holds a few counts of this clone. In the same sample, other DNA sequences code for this CDR3. V is TRBV27 and J is TRBJ1-6, with 8 bases matching TRBD1. The germline V gene has CDR1 MNHEY and CDR2 SMNVEV (reference sequence). V shed 2 bases, J shed 6 bases, and the junction held 6 bases outside the gene matches. This CDR3 contains 16 residues. The CDR3 sequence is CASSLSGDRFNSPLHF. The CDR3 DNA follows: TGTGCCAGCAGTTTAAGTGGGGACAGGTTTAATTCACCCCTCCACTTT.